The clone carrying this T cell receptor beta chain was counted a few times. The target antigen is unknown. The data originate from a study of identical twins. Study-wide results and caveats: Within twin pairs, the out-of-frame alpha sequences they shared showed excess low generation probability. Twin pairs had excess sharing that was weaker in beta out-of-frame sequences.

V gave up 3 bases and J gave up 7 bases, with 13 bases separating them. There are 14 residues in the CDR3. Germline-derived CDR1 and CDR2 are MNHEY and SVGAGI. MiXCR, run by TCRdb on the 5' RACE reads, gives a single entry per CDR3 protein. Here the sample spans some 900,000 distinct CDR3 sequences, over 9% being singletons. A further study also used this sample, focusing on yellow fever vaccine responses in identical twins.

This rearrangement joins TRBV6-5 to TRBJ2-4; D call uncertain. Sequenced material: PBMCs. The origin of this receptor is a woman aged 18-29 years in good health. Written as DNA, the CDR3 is TGTGCCAGCAGTTATGGCAATAACGGGAACATTCAGTACTTC. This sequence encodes CASSYGNNGNIQYF.